The 26 T cell receptor beta chains listed next were all sequenced from one sample in a study of CD8 T cells in ankylosing spondylitis (dated by TCRdb to about 2017). No antigens are known for them. Libraries were prepared through 5' RACE. Data came from an Illumina HiSeq 2500. The public sequencing data were trimmed at Q25 with fastp and processed into clonotypes with MiXCR by TCRdb, which kept only in-frame beta chains. Records with the same CDR3 protein are collapsed into one entry carrying the most frequent genes and DNA. In this sample the table shows roughly 440,000 distinct CDR3 sequences, over 15% of which occur a single time. The ten largest clones take up under 1.2% of the sample. What the authors observed across the whole study: Blood from ankylosing spondylitis patients appeared to be characterized by a TCR beta motif made up of eight highly homologous amino acid variants.

The sequenced sample was blood, either unsorted or a sorted T cell fraction (not recorded which). The receptors come from a male donor with ankylosing spondylitis.

In this sample, this clonotype turned up a few times. The chain uses TRBV7-9 and TRBJ1-1; no clear D. Germline CDR1 SEHNR, CDR2 FQNEAQ (reference sequence). V was clipped by 0 bases and J by 7 bases, with 9 bases between them. The CDR3 contains 13 residues. This CDR3 is CASSLADGVEAFF. The DNA of the CDR3 is TGTGCCAGCAGCTTAGCGGATGGGGTTGAAGCTTTCTTT.

This clonotype came up many times. The chain uses TRBV7-2 and TRBJ2-7; perhaps TRBD1 as D (6 bases). Per germline, CDR1 SGHTA and CDR2 FQGNSA. The germline V and J ends were trimmed by 1 base and 3 bases, with 13 bases remaining between them. The CDR3 consists of 15 residues. DNA of the CDR3: TGTGCCAGCAGCTTAGAGGGCACAGGGAACTACGAGCAGTACTTC. As protein: CASSLEGTGNYEQYF.

This clonotype was counted a few times. V gene TRBV7-2 combines with J gene TRBJ2-3; no reliable D call. V lost 1 base and J 7 bases, leaving 6 bases between the germline ends. In germline, CDR1 is SGHTA, CDR2 FQGNSA. CDR3 length: 12 amino acids. The CDR3 nucleotides read TGTGCCAGCAGCTTAGGGAGACATACGCAGTATTTT. It codes for CASSLGRHTQYF.

This clonotype was seen more than once but under ten times. This chain uses TRBV29-1 with TRBJ2-1, with 11 bases fitting TRBD2. The trim removed 5 bases at V and 5 bases at J, leaving 8 bases unmatched. The CDR3 covers 15 residues. Germline V lookup: CDR1 SQVTM, CDR2 ANQGSEA. CDR3 region: CSVRRGTSGNNEQFF. For the CDR3, the DNA is TGCAGCGTTCGACGCGGGACTAGCGGTAACAATGAGCAGTTCTTC.

V and J are TRBV20-1 and TRBJ2-1; D not certain. CDR3 length: 12 residues. Trimming took 7 bases from V and 5 from J, leaving 12 bases between them. Per germline, CDR1 DFQATT and CDR2 SNEGSKA (reference sequence). The CDR3 DNA follows: TGCAGTGGACTCCGGGCCGACAATGAGCAGTTCTTC. This encodes CSGLRADNEQFF.

This sequence joins TRBV28 and TRBJ2-3, with D maybe TRBD1 (5 bases). Germline V gives CDR1 MDHEN, CDR2 SYDVKM. The V end was cut by 8 bases, the J end by 3 bases, with 12 bases between. The CDR3 contains 13 residues. The CDR3 bases are TGTGCCAGCGCTCCAGGGCGAACAGATACGCAGTATTTT. Its translation is CASAPGRTDTQYF.

There are a few counts of this clonotype. The chain uses TRBV4-1 and TRBJ1-4; tentative D call: TRBD1 (5 bases). The CDR3 is 15 amino acids. In germline, CDR1 is MGHRA, CDR2 YSYEKL. Trimming cost V 1 base and J 5 bases, with 11 bases left between them. The CDR3 DNA reads as TGCGCCAGCAGCCAAGTAGGGACGGTGAATGAAAAACTGTTTTTT. Protein sequence: CASSQVGTVNEKLFF.

This clonotype was found many times. The genes are TRBV7-2 and TRBJ1-1, with D unresolved. Trimming cost V 1 base and J 4 bases, with 10 bases left between them. The CDR3 covers 14 residues. Germline V lookup: CDR1 SGHTA, CDR2 FQGNSA. The CDR3 region has the DNA TGTGCCAGCAGCTTAGGGGGAACGGTCACTGAAGCTTTCTTT. Protein: CASSLGGTVTEAFF.

This clonotype appeared a few times. The rearrangement links TRBV10-3 to TRBJ1-4; D gene uncertain. V lost 7 bases to trimming and J lost 10 bases, with 22 bases between them. The CDR3 length is 15 residues. Per the germline V gene, CDR1 is ENHRY and CDR2 is SYGVKD. The CDR3 DNA reads TGTGCCATCATAACCGGGCGCCGGATAGTAGGAAAACTGTTTTTT. This codes for CAIITGRRIVGKLFF.

The chain couples TRBV20-1 to TRBJ1-5; D remains unclear. The CDR3 loop spans 13 amino acids. Trimming stripped 2 bases from V and 4 bases from J, with 9 bases between. CDR1 and CDR2 (germline): DFQATT, SNEGSKA (reference sequence). CDR3 amino acids: CSARYGYNQPQHF. In DNA, the CDR3 is TGCAGTGCTAGATACGGTTATAATCAGCCCCAGCATTTT.

The chain carries TRBV5-1 and TRBJ2-5; 8 nucleotides agree with TRBD1. This CDR3 region has 15 residues. Germline assignment: CDR1 SGHRS and CDR2 YFSETQ. Trimming removed 4 bases from V and 5 bases from J; junction bases left unmatched: 10. CDR3 loop: CASSRDRTPGETQYF. In DNA form, the CDR3 reads TGCGCCAGCAGCCGGGACAGGACTCCAGGGGAGACCCAGTACTTC.

This clonotype was observed a handful of times. The chain couples TRBV4-3 to TRBJ2-1; 13 positions agree with TRBD2. J gave up 5 bases and V 0 bases, and 4 bases lay outside the gene matches. Germline V gene lookup returns CDR1 LGHNA and CDR2 YSLEER. This CDR3 has 17 residues. Here the CDR3 DNA reads TGCGCCAGCAGCCAAGACCTACTAGCGGGAGGGAACAATGAGCAGTTCTTC. Translating it yields CASSQDLLAGGNNEQFF.

This chain connects TRBV7-8 to TRBJ1-2, with 10 bases matching TRBD1. The CDR3 extends over 16 amino acids. The V segment lost 5 bases and the J segment 2 bases; nucleotides outside the gene matches: 8. The germline V gene has CDR1 SGHVS and CDR2 FQNEAQ. The CDR3, as DNA: TGTGCCAGCAGCCCGAGCGGACAGGGGGGAAACTATGGCTACACCTTC. Its protein product is CASSPSGQGGNYGYTF.

The rearrangement uses TRBV7-8 and TRBJ2-3; D ambiguous. V was clipped by 5 bases and J by 0 bases, with 15 bases between them. The CDR3 runs to 16 residues. Germline CDR1 is SGHVS and CDR2 is FQNEAQ. CDR3 in DNA: TGTGCCAGCAGCATCTCCACCCGAACTAGCACAGATACGCAGTATTTT. This encodes CASSISTRTSTDTQYF.

V gene TRBV29-1 combines with J gene TRBJ2-3; a weak D match, TRBD2 (7 bases). Trimming took off 7 bases at V and 3 bases at J, with 20 bases between the two ends. Germline CDR1 is SQVTM and CDR2 is ANQGSEA. The CDR3 runs to 15 residues. The CDR3 coding sequence is TGCAGCGACCTACCGGGGGCGCGGGGGACAGATACGCAGTATTTT. Residues: CSDLPGARGTDTQYF.

This clonotype occurred many times. The rearrangement uses TRBV9 and TRBJ1-1, with 9 bases aligning to TRBD1. The CDR3 loop spans 15 amino acids. The V gene's germline CDR1 is SGDLS and CDR2 YYNGEE. The V segment lost 0 bases and the J segment 2 bases; nucleotides outside the gene matches: 2. CDR3 amino acids: CASSVVDRGNTEAFF. The CDR3 bases are TGTGCCAGCAGCGTAGTGGACAGGGGAAACACTGAAGCTTTCTTT.

This chain uses TRBV14 with TRBJ2-1, with 8 bases fitting TRBD2. This CDR3 has 16 amino acids. V was clipped by 0 bases and J by 4 bases; unmatched bases: 5. Germline CDR1 reads SGHDN; CDR2 reads FVKESK. The CDR3 sequence is CASSQESRGVYNEQFF. The CDR3 bases are TGTGCCAGCAGCCAAGAATCGCGGGGGGTTTACAATGAGCAGTTCTTC.

The chain is built from TRBV5-1 and TRBJ2-2, with TRBD1 matching 9 bases. The CDR3 contains 14 residues. V gave up 4 bases and J gave up 6 bases; unmatched junction bases: 4. CDR1 is SGHRS and CDR2 is YFSETQ in the germline V gene. CDR3 sequence: CASSPRTGAGELFF. The CDR3 bases are TGCGCCAGCAGCCCTAGGACAGGGGCCGGGGAGCTGTTTTTT.

In its sample, this clonotype was seen a few times. This rearrangement joins TRBV5-1 to TRBJ2-5; no clear D. CDR1 and CDR2 (germline): SGHRS, YFSETQ. This CDR3 region has 14 residues. Trimming stripped 5 bases from V and 3 bases from J, with 14 bases between. The CDR3 is CASSSGNLKETQYF. CDR3 bases: TGCGCCAGCAGTTCCGGTAACCTAAAAGAGACCCAGTACTTC.

At least ten counts were recorded for this clonotype. The chain combines TRBV4-3 with TRBJ2-1; maybe TRBD1 (6 bases). Germline V CDR1 and CDR2: LGHNA, YSLEER. V lost 1 base and J lost 2, with 15 bases in between. CDR3 length: 17 amino acids. The CDR3 region is CASSQAGGPSAYNEQFF. The CDR3, as DNA: TGCGCCAGCAGCCAAGCTGGGGGCCCCTCGGCCTACAATGAGCAGTTCTTC.

V is TRBV5-1 and J is TRBJ1-4; 9 bases agree with TRBD1. The CDR3 totals 16 residues. V lost 3 bases, J lost 2 bases, and 5 bases stayed unmatched. Germline CDR1 and CDR2: SGHRS and YFSETQ. The CDR3 DNA sequence: TGCGCCAGCAGCTCTGGACAGGGGATTACTAATGAAAAACTGTTTTTT. Translation: CASSSGQGITNEKLFF.

The gene calls are TRBV5-1 and TRBJ2-5, with 7 bases fitting TRBD1. This CDR3 is built from 15 residues. CDR1 and CDR2 (germline): SGHRS, YFSETQ. V shed 0 bases and J 4 bases; nucleotides not matched to a gene: 6. CDR3 in amino acids: CASSLEGRGRETQYF. The CDR3 DNA follows: TGCGCCAGCAGCTTGGAAGGCAGGGGGAGAGAGACCCAGTACTTC.

This clonotype was detected a few times. This CDR3 reads CATKGMSEVAEAFF. As DNA, the CDR3 is TGTGCCACCAAAGGGATGTCGGAAGTCGCTGAAGCTTTCTTT. V and J are TRBV10-3 and TRBJ1-1; D remains unclear. Germline CDR1 is ENHRY and CDR2 is SYGVKD. The CDR3 sequence is 14 residues long. Trimming took off 10 bases at V and 6 bases at J, with 21 bases between the two ends.

The chain combines TRBV6-6 with TRBJ1-1; 7 bases are a match to TRBD1. CDR1 MNHNY and CDR2 SVGAGI come from the germline V gene (reference sequence). CDR3 length equals 12 residues. Trimming at V came to 6 bases and at J to 8 bases, leaving 6 bases not matched to a gene. CDR3 loop: CASRNSQGEAFF. CDR3 coding DNA: TGTGCCAGCAGAAACTCACAGGGGGAAGCTTTCTTT.

This clonotype has only a few counts. This sequence joins TRBV11-2 and TRBJ2-4; D unclear. V was pared by 5 bases and J by 1 base, with 9 bases between. In germline, CDR1 is SGHAT, CDR2 FQNNGV. CDR3 size: 14 residues. The DNA for the CDR3 is TGTGCCAGCAGCCCGCTTAGGGCCAAAAACATTCAGTACTTC. This translates into CASSPLRAKNIQYF.

There are a few counts of this clonotype. This chain joins TRBV29-1 and TRBJ1-2; D might be TRBD1 (5 bases). Trimming removed 2 bases from V and 8 bases from J, with 15 bases in between. CDR1 is SQVTM and CDR2 is ANQGSEA in the germline V gene. CDR3 length: 13 amino acids. CDR3 in amino acids: CSVEKWGAKGYTF. DNA for the CDR3: TGCAGCGTTGAAAAATGGGGCGCGAAAGGCTACACCTTC.